This is a list of T cell receptor beta chains from one sample in a study of blood T cell repertoires in COVID-19. Assay: immunoSEQ multiplex PCR; the TCRdb copy retains only in-frame clones and omits some. Of around 170,000 clones in the sample, about 87% were seen once. The sample taken for sequencing was peripheral blood. Source of these receptors: a man aged 60 to 75 with acute or convalescent COVID-19. CDR3s include the opening cysteine and the closing phenylalanine or tryptophan. The order of the fields is V gene, D gene, clone size, J gene, CDR3 protein, CDR3 DNA. A D gene is named only where the DNA matches it firmly. The size field is filled for only some rows; it gives once, few, many or a size class.

>TRBV3-1/TRBV3-2|.|.|TRBJ2-2
CASSHGDHDTGELFF
TGTGCCAGCAGCCACGGAGACCACGACACCGGGGAGCTGTTTTTT
>TRBV5-5|.|.|TRBJ1-5
CASSPGHLSNQPQHF
TGTGCCAGCAGCCCTGGACACCTTAGCAATCAGCCCCAGCATTTT
>TRBV30|TRBD1|few|TRBJ1-1
CAWVGTGKNTEAFF
TGTGCCTGGGTTGGGACAGGGAAGAATACTGAAGCTTTCTTT
>TRBV18|TRBD1|.|TRBJ2-5
CASSRGTAEETQYF
TGTGCCAGCTCACGAGGGACAGCAGAAGAGACCCAGTACTTC
>TRBV27|.|few|TRBJ1-6
CASSQTLDSLLHF
TGTGCCAGCAGTCAAACCTTGGACTCTCTCCTCCACTTT
>TRBV6-5|.|few|TRBJ1-3
CANEGAGNTIYF
TGTGCCAATGAGGGGGCTGGAAACACCATATATTTT
>TRBV19|TRBD1|.|TRBJ2-3
CASSIEGQGTDTQYF
TGTGCCAGTAGTATAGAGGGACAGGGCACAGATACGCAGTATTTT
>TRBV9|TRBD2|.|TRBJ2-1
CASSRIPAGVSYNEQFF
TGTGCCAGCAGTCGTATCCCAGCGGGAGTCTCCTACAATGAGCAGTTCTTC
>TRBV29-1|.|.|TRBJ1-1
CSVPMNTEAFF
TGCAGCGTCCCCATGAACACTGAAGCTTTCTTT
>TRBV5-8|.|.|TRBJ1-3
CASSFTGNTIYF
TGTGCCAGCAGCTTCACTGGAAACACCATATATTTT
>TRBV9|TRBD2|.|TRBJ2-7
CASSVGLDYEQYF
TGTGCCAGCAGCGTCGGACTAGACTACGAGCAGTACTTC
>TRBV5-5|.|.|TRBJ1-3
CASSLQGTSGNTIYF
TGTGCCAGCAGCTTGCAGGGGACCTCTGGAAACACCATATATTTT
>TRBV18|.|.|TRBJ1-1
CASSPQETTSEAFF
TGTGCCAGCTCACCACAAGAGACAACCAGTGAAGCTTTCTTT
>TRBV18|.|.|TRBJ2-2
CASSAGNTGELFF
TGTGCCAGCTCCGCAGGGAACACCGGGGAGCTGTTTTTT
>TRBV19|TRBD1|.|TRBJ1-2
CASSIVSRQGTDGYTF
TGTGCCAGTAGTATAGTTTCGAGACAGGGGACCGATGGCTACACCTTC
>TRBV6-5|.|.|TRBJ1-1
CASSGEGGTEAFF
TGTGCCAGCAGCGGGGAGGGAGGGACTGAAGCTTTCTTT
>TRBV6-5|.|.|TRBJ2-3
CASTITRTDTQYF
TGTGCCAGCACCATAACTAGGACAGATACGCAGTATTTT
>TRBV27|.|.|TRBJ1-6
CASSYLRQMGNSPLHF
TGTGCCAGCAGTTACCTCCGACAGATGGGTAATTCACCCCTCCACTTT
>TRBV12-3/TRBV12-4|TRBD1|.|TRBJ2-7
CASSRTGKDQYF
TGTGCCAGCAGTAGGACAGGGAAGGATCAGTACTTC
>TRBV19|TRBD1|.|TRBJ1-1
CASRDRVGTEAFF
TGTGCCAGTAGGGACAGGGTGGGGACTGAAGCTTTCTTT
>TRBV5-1|TRBD1|.|TRBJ1-5
CASSFDGTANQPQHF
TGCGCCAGCAGCTTTGATGGGACAGCTAATCAGCCCCAGCATTTT
>TRBV7-3|.|.|TRBJ1-3
CASSLRAGNTIYF
TGTGCCAGCAGCTTAAGGGCAGGAAACACCATATATTTT
>TRBV24-1|.|.|TRBJ2-5
CATSDLTGRSGQETQYF
TGTGCCACCAGTGATTTAACGGGACGGAGCGGGCAAGAGACCCAGTACTTC
>TRBV2|.|.|TRBJ1-5
CASSDSGVPNQPQHF
TGTGCCAGCAGTGACTCAGGGGTCCCAAATCAGCCCCAGCATTTT
>TRBV7-9|.|.|TRBJ1-2
CASSFGENYGYTF
TGTGCCAGCAGCTTCGGGGAAAACTATGGCTACACCTTC
>TRBV7-9|.|.|TRBJ2-1
CASSLEAGRNNEQFF
TGTGCCAGCAGCTTAGAGGCTGGCAGGAACAATGAGCAGTTCTTC
>TRBV14|.|.|TRBJ1-3
CASRGGNTIYF
TGTGCCAGCCGTGGCGGAAACACCATATATTTT
>TRBV7-9|TRBD1|.|TRBJ1-2
CASSLATGDGYTF
TGTGCCAGCAGCTTAGCGACAGGGGATGGCTACACCTTC
>TRBV3-1/TRBV3-2|.|once|TRBJ2-7
CASSPRGPYEQYF
TGTGCCAGCAGCCCTCGCGGCCCCTACGAGCAGTACTTC
>TRBV7-2|TRBD1|.|TRBJ1-2
CASSLGQGPGDYTF
TGTGCCAGCAGCCTCGGACAGGGGCCGGGTGACTACACCTTC
>TRBV28|.|.|TRBJ2-3
CASSSFTDTQYF
TGTGCCAGCAGTTCCTTCACAGATACGCAGTATTTT
>TRBV6-1|.|.|TRBJ1-4
CASSKGGVGLNEKLFF
TGTGCCAGCAGTAAAGGGGGAGTGGGTCTTAATGAAAAACTGTTTTTT
>TRBV6-2/TRBV6-3|.|.|TRBJ1-1
CASSYSPGSSAAFF
TGTGCCAGCAGTTACTCGCCAGGGTCGAGTGCAGCTTTCTTT
>TRBV20-1|.|.|TRBJ2-7
CSAAQGREQYF
TGCAGTGCTGCACAGGGTCGAGAGCAGTACTTC
>TRBV18|.|.|TRBJ2-1
CASSPPSSNEQFF
TGTGCCAGCTCACCTCCTAGCTCCAATGAGCAGTTCTTC
>TRBV7-7|.|once|TRBJ1-2
CASSSADRRDYGYTF
TGTGCCAGCAGCTCGGCCGACAGGAGAGACTATGGCTACACCTTC
>TRBV2|TRBD2|once|TRBJ2-2
CASSELAGVSTGELFF
TGTGCCAGCAGTGAACTAGCGGGGGTATCAACCGGGGAGCTGTTTTTT
>TRBV24-1|.|.|TRBJ2-5
CATSDSKTVGGETQYF
TGTGCCACCAGTGATTCCAAAACCGTGGGGGGAGAGACCCAGTACTTC
>TRBV4-1|.|.|TRBJ2-6
CASSQEKVRFGANVLTF
TGCGCCAGCAGCCAAGAGAAAGTGAGGTTTGGGGCCAACGTCCTGACTTTC
>TRBV10-3|.|.|TRBJ1-4
CAISESEGEKLFF
TGTGCCATCAGTGAGTCTGAGGGCGAGAAACTGTTTTTT